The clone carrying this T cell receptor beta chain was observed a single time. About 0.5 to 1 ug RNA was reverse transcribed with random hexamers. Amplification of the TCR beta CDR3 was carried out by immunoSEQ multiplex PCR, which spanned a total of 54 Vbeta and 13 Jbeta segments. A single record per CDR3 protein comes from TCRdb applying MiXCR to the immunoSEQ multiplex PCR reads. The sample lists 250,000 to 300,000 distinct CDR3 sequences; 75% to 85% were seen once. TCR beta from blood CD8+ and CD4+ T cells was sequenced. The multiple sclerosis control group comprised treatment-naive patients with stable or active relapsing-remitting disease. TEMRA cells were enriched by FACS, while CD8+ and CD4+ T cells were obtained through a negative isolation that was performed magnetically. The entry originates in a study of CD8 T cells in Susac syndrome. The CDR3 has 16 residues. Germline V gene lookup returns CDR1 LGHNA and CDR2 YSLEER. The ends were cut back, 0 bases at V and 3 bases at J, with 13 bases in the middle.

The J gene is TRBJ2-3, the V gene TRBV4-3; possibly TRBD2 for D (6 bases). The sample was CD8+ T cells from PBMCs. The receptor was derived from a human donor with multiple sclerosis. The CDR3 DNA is TGCGCCAGCAGCCAAGATTTCGGGAGTCGGACAGATACGCAGTATTTT. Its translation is CASSQDFGSRTDTQYF.